These 30 T cell receptor beta chains share one sample of origin, sequenced in a study of blood T cell repertoires in COVID-19. Generated by immunoSEQ multiplex PCR, the TCRdb table keeps only in-frame clones and is missing some. The sample yields approximately 150,000 clones, 81% seen once. The sequencing input was PBMCs or T cells enriched from blood (not recorded which). These TCRs come from a middle-aged woman with acute COVID-19.

CDR3 coding DNA: TGTGCCAGCAGTCAGGGGTCGAACACCGGGGAGCTGTTTTTT. It is translated as CASSQGSNTGELFF. The chain links TRBV6-5 to TRBJ2-2; possibly TRBD1 for D (6 bases). V lost 5 bases to trimming and J lost 0 bases, with 7 bases between them. Germline V gene lookup returns CDR1 MNHEY and CDR2 SVGAGI. CDR3 length: 14 residues.

The chain's CDR3 is CASSEVAVYEQYV. CDR3 in DNA: TGTGCCAGCAGTGAAGTAGCGGTCTACGAGCAGTACGTC. The chain links TRBV2 to TRBJ2-7, with D maybe TRBD2 (6 bases). V shed 1 base and J shed 3 bases, with 7 bases lying between them. CDR1 and CDR2 from the germline V gene are SNHLY and FYNNEI. This CDR3 region has 13 residues.

This chain connects TRBV18 to TRBJ2-7, with a possible D match to TRBD1 (6 bases). CDR1 KGHSH and CDR2 LQKENI come from the germline V gene. V was clipped by 9 bases and J by 3 bases, with 21 bases between them. This CDR3 region has 15 residues. CDR3 sequence reads: CASSKTGTQLYEQYF. CDR3 DNA: TGTGCCAGTTCAAAGACAGGTACCCAGCTCTACGAGCAGTACTTC.

This rearrangement joins TRBV7-9 to TRBJ2-5; D unclear. Germline V gives CDR1 SEHNR, CDR2 FQNEAQ (reference sequence). The CDR3 length is 12 residues. The V end was cut by 1 base, the J end by 4 bases, with 4 bases between. The CDR3 reads CASSLDTETQYF. The CDR3 DNA reads as TGTGCCAGCAGCTTAGACACAGAGACCCAGTACTTC. Filled out from reference TRBV7-9 and TRBJ2-5, the complete variable domain reads DTGVSQNPRHKITKRGQNVTFRCDPISEHNRLYWYRQTLGQGPEFLTYFQNEAQLEKSRLLSDRFSAERPKGSFSTLEIQRTEQGDSAMYLCASSLDTETQYFGPGTRLLVL.

The V gene is TRBV9, the J gene TRBJ1-2; no firm D call. Per germline, CDR1 SGDLS and CDR2 YYNGEE. V gave up 0 bases and J gave up 0 bases, with 9 bases separating them. The CDR3 loop spans 15 amino acids. CDR3 amino acids: CASSVAAETNYGYTF. Here the CDR3 DNA reads TGTGCCAGCAGCGTAGCGGCGGAGACTAACTATGGCTACACCTTC.

The chain uses TRBV7-9 and TRBJ2-1; possibly TRBD2 for D (5 bases). There are 16 residues in the CDR3. Germline CDR1 SEHNR, CDR2 FQNEAQ (reference sequence). V dropped 0 bases and J dropped 6 bases, with 15 bases sitting between them. CDR3: CASSLAHTSSANEQFF. DNA for the CDR3: TGTGCCAGCAGCTTAGCGCATACTAGTTCGGCCAATGAGCAGTTCTTC.

The chain links TRBV27 to TRBJ1-2; D perhaps matches TRBD1 (6 bases). V lost 0 bases and J lost 7, with 9 bases in between. The CDR3 is 13 residues long. Germline V gene data show CDR1 as MNHEY and CDR2 as SMNVEV (reference sequence). In DNA form, the CDR3 reads TGTGCCAGCAGTTTATCAGGGGGTTCTGGCTACACCTTC. Protein product: CASSLSGGSGYTF.

The rearrangement links TRBV5-4 to TRBJ2-3; possible D gene TRBD2, 6 bases. The germline V gene has CDR1 SGHNT and CDR2 YYREEE (reference sequence). V lost 4 bases and J 0 bases, leaving 15 bases between the germline ends. This CDR3 contains 16 residues. In DNA, the CDR3 is TGTGCCAGCAGCCCCTCGAAGCGGGTTAGCACAGATACGCAGTATTTT. This encodes CASSPSKRVSTDTQYF.

The V call is TRBV23-1, the J call TRBJ2-1, with D tentatively TRBD2 (5 bases). TRBV23-1 is reported as an ORF; its role is uncertain. The CDR3 contains 16 residues. The germline V and J ends were trimmed by 0 bases and 5 bases, with 14 bases remaining between them. As DNA, the CDR3 is TGCGCCAGCAGTCAATCGGGTCAGGAGGTACACAATGAGCAGTTCTTC. This encodes CASSQSGQEVHNEQFF.

In this sample, this clone turned up once. V and J are TRBV11-3 and TRBJ1-2; D unresolved. The length of the CDR3 is 13 residues. Looked up from germline, CDR1 is SGHNT and CDR2 is YENEEA. V dropped 4 bases and J dropped 0 bases, with 6 bases sitting between them. In DNA, the CDR3 is TGTGCCAGCAGCTCTGGCCCTAACTATGGCTACACCTTC. Amino acids: CASSSGPNYGYTF.

This sequence joins TRBV7-2 and TRBJ1-2, with D unclear. V was trimmed by 2 bases and J by 6 bases, leaving 22 bases between them. The CDR3 totals 17 residues. CDR1 is SGHTA and CDR2 is FQGNSA in the germline V gene. The CDR3 protein is CASSLSPEAGELNGYTF. The CDR3 DNA reads TGTGCCAGCAGCTTATCCCCCGAGGCCGGGGAACTAAATGGCTACACCTTC.

This CDR3 reads CASSPQREAGELFF. CDR3 nucleotides: TGTGCCAGCAGTCCCCAGCGGGAGGCCGGGGAGCTGTTTTTT. The V call is TRBV6-4, the J call TRBJ2-2, with TRBD2 matching over 9 bases. V shed 5 bases and J 6 bases; nucleotides not matched to a gene: 4. Germline-derived CDR1 and CDR2 are MRHNA and SNTAGT. The CDR3 length is 14 residues.

As concerns this clone: The junction departs from germline at one end; a sequencing error may be responsible. V usage is TRBV7-7 and J usage is TRBJ2-3; D may be TRBD1 or TRBD2 (7 bases each). This CDR3 contains 16 residues. Germline-derived CDR1 and CDR2 are SSHAT and FNYEAQ (reference sequence). DNA for the CDR3: TGTGCTAGCAGCTTAGGGGGCGGCGGGAGAACAGATACGCAGTATTTT. Encoded protein: CASSLGGGGRTDTQYF.

This sequence joins TRBV18 and TRBJ2-1; 9 bases align to TRBD1. Germline V CDR1 and CDR2: KGHSH, LQKENI. CDR3 size: 15 residues. The trim removed 4 bases at V and 2 bases at J, leaving 3 bases unmatched. This CDR3 is CASSQDRGTYNEQFF. In DNA, the CDR3 is TGTGCCAGCTCACAGGACAGGGGAACCTACAATGAGCAGTTCTTC. Combining the CDR3 with reference TRBV18 and TRBJ2-1 gives the whole variable domain NAGVMQNPRHLVRRRGQEARLRCSPMKGHSHVYWYRQLPEEGLKFMVYLQKENIIDESGMPKERFSAEFPKEGPSILRIQQVVRGDSAAYFCASSQDRGTYNEQFFGPGTRLTVL.

The chain carries TRBV11-3 and TRBJ2-1; TRBD2 aligns across 8 bases. Germline V gene sequence: CDR1 SGHNT, CDR2 YENEEA. The CDR3 runs to 15 residues. V lost 4 bases, J lost 8 bases, and 10 bases stayed unmatched. The CDR3 loop is CASSSAGELYDEQFF. In DNA form, the CDR3 reads TGTGCCAGCAGCTCAGCGGGAGAGCTGTACGATGAGCAGTTCTTC.

The J gene is TRBJ2-3, the V gene TRBV7-8, with TRBD2 identical over 11 bases. Trimming took 0 bases from V and 4 from J; bases not matched to a gene: 6. CDR1 is SGHVS and CDR2 is FQNEAQ in the germline V gene. CDR3 length: 17 residues. The CDR3 sequence is CASSLALAGGSADTQYF. The DNA of the CDR3 is TGTGCCAGCAGCTTAGCATTAGCGGGAGGGTCTGCAGATACGCAGTATTTT. The full variable domain, in which reference TRBV7-8 and TRBJ2-3 provide the parts outside the CDR3, is GAGVSQSPRYKVAKRGQDVALRCDPISGHVSLFWYQQALGQGPEFLTYFQNEAQLDKSGLPSDRFFAERPEGSVSTLKIQRTQQEDSAVYLCASSLALAGGSADTQYFGPGTRLTVL.

The chain employs TRBV30 and TRBJ2-7; weak D call: TRBD2 (6 bases). CDR3 length: 13 amino acids. The ends were cut back, 4 bases at V and 3 bases at J, with 13 bases in the middle. Germline CDR1 GTSNPN, CDR2 SVGIG (reference sequence). CDR3 region: CAWKTKGGYEQYF. The CDR3 nucleotides are TGTGCCTGGAAGACGAAGGGAGGCTACGAGCAGTACTTC.

This clone was detected a few times. CDR3: CASSQRVEGNSPLHF. The CDR3 DNA reads as TGTGCCAGCAGCCAAAGGGTGGAGGGTAATTCACCCCTCCACTTT. The V gene is TRBV6-5, the J gene TRBJ1-6; D ambiguous. V was cut by 6 bases and J by 6 bases, with 15 bases left in between. In germline, CDR1 is MNHEY, CDR2 SVGAGI. This CDR3 region has 15 residues.

The chain employs TRBV19 and TRBJ1-1, with D tentatively TRBD1 (6 bases). The CDR3 totals 15 residues. Trimming pared 4 bases from V and 0 bases from J, leaving 12 bases between. CDR1 LNHDA and CDR2 SQIVND come from the germline V gene (reference sequence). In nucleotides, the CDR3 is TGTGCCAGTAGTACCCGGGGGGCCGTGAACACTGAAGCTTTCTTT. This translates into CASSTRGAVNTEAFF.

To note about this clone: Germline and junction disagree at one end, which may indicate a read error. This sequence joins TRBV11-2 and TRBJ1-1; no clear D gene. In germline, CDR1 is SGHAT, CDR2 FQNNGV. The CDR3 covers 13 residues. The CDR3 sequence is CASSAIGGRETFF. CDR3 bases: TGTGCCAGCAGCGCTATTGGTGGGCGTGAAACTTTCTTT. Supplemented by reference TRBV11-2 and TRBJ1-1, the full variable domain reads EAGVAQSPRYKIIEKRQSVAFWCNPISGHATLYWYQQILGQGPKLLIQFQNNGVVDDSQLPKDRFSAERLKGVDSTLKIQPAKLEDSAVYLCASSAIGGRETFFGQGTRLTVV.

In its sample, this clone was seen a few times. This chain joins TRBV5-4 and TRBJ2-3; 8 bases align to TRBD2. Germline-derived CDR1 and CDR2 are SGHNT and YYREEE (reference sequence). After removal of 4 bases from V and 4 bases from J, the junction contained 8 bases not matched to a gene. The CDR3 spans 15 residues. Here the CDR3 reads CASSPPGGSADTQYF. DNA of the CDR3: TGTGCCAGCAGCCCACCGGGAGGGAGCGCAGATACGCAGTATTTT. Together with reference TRBV5-4 and TRBJ2-3, the CDR3 gives the full variable domain: ETGVTQSPTHLIKTRGQQVTLRCSSQSGHNTVSWYQQALGQGPQFIFQYYREEENGRGNFPPRFSGLQFPNYSSELNVNALELDDSALYLCASSPPGGSADTQYFGPGTRLTVL.

The gene calls are TRBV5-4 and TRBJ2-1; perhaps TRBD1 as D (5 bases). Germline-derived CDR1 and CDR2 are SGHNT and YYREEE (reference sequence). This CDR3 has 14 amino acids. V was shortened by 0 bases and J by 8 bases, with 12 bases between the two germline ends. This chain's CDR3 is CASSLGGREDEQFF. The CDR3, as DNA: TGTGCCAGCAGCTTGGGCGGCAGGGAAGATGAGCAGTTCTTC.

This clone was detected a few times. The CDR3 DNA sequence: TGTGCCAGCAGCGCGGGAAGACTAGGTCCCGGTGATACGCAGTATTTT. Protein sequence: CASSAGRLGPGDTQYF. The chain couples TRBV11-2 to TRBJ2-3, with D perhaps matching TRBD2 (6 bases). This CDR3 region has 16 residues. V shed 5 bases and J shed 6 bases, with 21 bases lying between them. Germline V gene data show CDR1 as SGHAT and CDR2 as FQNNGV.

V gene TRBV7-8 combines with J gene TRBJ1-2; TRBD1 matches at 7 bases. CDR3 size: 15 residues. Germline CDR1 reads SGHVS; CDR2 reads FQNEAQ. Unmatched junction bases numbered 10, after V lost 5 bases and J lost 4 bases. The CDR3 spells CASSTSGTVAYGYTF. CDR3 nucleotides: TGTGCCAGCAGCACCTCCGGGACAGTGGCCTATGGCTACACCTTC.

The J gene is TRBJ1-1, the V gene TRBV5-1; 8 bases agree with TRBD1. There are 13 residues in the CDR3. Unmatched junction bases numbered 7, after V lost 4 bases and J lost 8 bases. CDR1 SGHRS and CDR2 YFSETQ come from the germline V gene. The CDR3 region is CASSNPGQGEAFF. The CDR3 nucleotides are TGCGCCAGCAGCAACCCCGGACAGGGAGAAGCTTTCTTT.

The chain uses TRBV5-6 and TRBJ2-1, with 9 bases lining up with TRBD1. J lost 5 bases, V lost 0 bases, and 6 bases had no gene match. The CDR3 runs to 16 residues. The germline CDR1 and CDR2 sequences are SGHDT and YYEEEE. CDR3 sequence: CASSLALRTGDNEQFF. Here the CDR3 DNA reads TGTGCCAGCAGCTTGGCCCTGAGGACAGGGGACAATGAGCAGTTCTTC.

V is TRBV5-4 and J is TRBJ2-6; the match to TRBD2 covers 11 bases. Losses at the gene ends were 4 bases for V and 4 bases for J; bases not matched to a gene: 16. There are 20 residues in the CDR3. Germline CDR1 reads SGHNT; CDR2 reads YYREEE (reference sequence). The CDR3 sequence: CASSPTAVAGGGTGANVLTF. In nucleotides, the CDR3 is TGTGCCAGCAGCCCCACGGCGGTAGCGGGGGGGGGAACCGGGGCCAACGTCCTGACTTTC.

This chain joins TRBV29-1 and TRBJ2-1; tentatively, D is TRBD2 (5 bases). Deletions cut 7 bases from V and 8 bases from J, with 18 bases between. The germline gives CDR1 SQVTM, CDR2 ANQGSEA. The CDR3 length is 13 residues. CDR3 bases: TGCAGCGCTATGGACTGGGATGGGGATGAGCAGTTCTTC. It encodes CSAMDWDGDEQFF.

The table lists this clone with a count of one. The chain is built from TRBV11-2 and TRBJ2-7; 11 nucleotides agree with TRBD2. Germline V gene lookup returns CDR1 SGHAT and CDR2 FQNNGV. Losses at the gene ends were 5 bases for V and 6 bases for J; bases not matched to a gene: 6. The CDR3 has 14 residues. CDR3 nucleotide sequence: TGTGCCAGCAGCAAACTAGCGGGAGTTCCCGAGCAGTACTTC. It yields the protein CASSKLAGVPEQYF.

The V call is TRBV18, the J call TRBJ1-3; D is perhaps TRBD1 (5 bases). CDR1 and CDR2 (germline): KGHSH, LQKENI. V lost 4 bases and J lost 8, with 15 bases in between. This CDR3 has 14 residues. CDR3 coding DNA: TGTGCCAGCTCACTGGGGGGAATTCCGGACACCATATATTTT. Translating gives CASSLGGIPDTIYF.